This TCR beta chain was profiled in a study of blood T cells in healthy people across ages. Study-level results: Any conclusive comparison of naive versus antigen-experienced cells was prevented by using unsorted PBMCs. A greater number of naive CD4+ cells and higher diversity distinguished long-lived donors from aged donors.

Turning to this clonotype: The antigen is unknown. Relative to the germline gene, one junction end is altered; a read error may explain this.

The CDR3 has 17 amino acids. With a J-beta primer mix and a sample-barcoded 5' primer, a second PCR ran about 7 to 11 cycles. Using its own MiXCR run on the 5' RACE reads, TCRdb lists one record per CDR3 protein. The repertoire holds roughly 1.5 million distinct CDR3 sequences, roughly two fifths seen once, with roughly 3.7% in the top ten. The source material was blood. The chain joins TRBV12-3 or TRBV12-4 to TRBJ1-2; unclear D gene. The source is a young woman in good health. Written as DNA, the CDR3 is TGTGCCAGCAGTTCTGCCATGGGCACAGTGAACCCTGGTGGCCACACCTTC. Encoded protein: CASSSAMGTVNPGGHTF.